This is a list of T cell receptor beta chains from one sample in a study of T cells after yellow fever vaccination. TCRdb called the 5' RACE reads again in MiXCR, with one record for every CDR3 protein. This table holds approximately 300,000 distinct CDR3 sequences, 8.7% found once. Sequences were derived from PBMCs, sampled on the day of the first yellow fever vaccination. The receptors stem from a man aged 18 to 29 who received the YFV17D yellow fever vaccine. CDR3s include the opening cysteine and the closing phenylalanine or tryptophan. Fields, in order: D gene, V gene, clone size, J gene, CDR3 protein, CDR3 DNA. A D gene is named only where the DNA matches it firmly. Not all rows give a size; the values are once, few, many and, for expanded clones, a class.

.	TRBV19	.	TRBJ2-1	CASSAGDMRGEQFF	TGTGCCAGTAGTGCGGGGGACATGCGGGGTGAGCAGTTCTTC
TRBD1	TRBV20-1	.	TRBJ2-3	CSATGTGLTDTQYF	TGCAGTGCTACCGGGACAGGGCTCACAGATACGCAGTATTTT
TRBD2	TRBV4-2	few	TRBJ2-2	CASSQAVTGLAAAGELFF	TGTGCCAGCAGCCAAGCGGTAACGGGACTAGCGGCGGCCGGGGAGCTGTTTTTT
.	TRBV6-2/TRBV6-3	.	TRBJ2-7	CATRESSYEQYF	TGTGCCACCAGGGAGAGCTCCTACGAGCAGTACTTC
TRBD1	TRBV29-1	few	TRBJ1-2	CSASEGGGYTF	TGCAGCGCGAGCGAAGGGGGCGGCTACACCTTC
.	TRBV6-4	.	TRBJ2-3	CASKDRPSTDTQYF	TGTGCCAGCAAAGACAGGCCTAGCACAGATACGCAGTATTTT
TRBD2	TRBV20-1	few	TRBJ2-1	CSAHHSGSYNEQFF	TGCAGTGCCCACCATAGCGGGTCTTACAATGAGCAGTTCTTC
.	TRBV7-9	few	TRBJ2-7	CASSPGLTSRYF	TGTGCCAGCAGCCCCGGACTCACAAGTCGGTACTTC
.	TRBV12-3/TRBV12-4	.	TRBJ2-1	CASSLGGGTNEQFF	TGTGCCAGCAGTTTAGGGGGGGGGACAAATGAGCAGTTCTTC
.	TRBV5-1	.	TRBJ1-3	CASTPGPPGNTIYF	TGCGCCAGCACCCCGGGCCCGCCTGGAAACACCATATATTTT
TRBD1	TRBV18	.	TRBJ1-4	CASSLQGTTNEKLFF	TGTGCCAGCTCACTACAGGGGACGACTAATGAAAAACTGTTTTTT
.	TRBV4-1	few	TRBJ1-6	CASSQALGWEALHF	TGCGCCAGCAGCCAGGCTTTGGGATGGGAAGCCCTCCACTTT
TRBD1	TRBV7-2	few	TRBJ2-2	CASSARGQGSSTGELFF	TGTGCCAGCAGCGCCCGAGGACAGGGTAGTTCCACCGGGGAGCTGTTTTTT
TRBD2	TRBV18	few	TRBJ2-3	CASSPPLAGADTQYF	TGTGCCAGCTCACCACCCCTAGCGGGGGCAGATACGCAGTATTTT
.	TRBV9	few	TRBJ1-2	CASSVESGIPWDGYTF	TGTGCCAGCAGCGTAGAGTCCGGGATTCCATGGGATGGCTACACCTTC
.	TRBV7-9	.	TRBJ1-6	CASSRQNSPLHF	TGTGCCAGCAGCCGACAGAATTCACCCCTCCACTTT
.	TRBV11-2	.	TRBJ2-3	CASRMRELVQYF	TGTGCCAGCCGGATGAGGGAATTGGTGCAGTATTTT
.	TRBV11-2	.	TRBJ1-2	CASSLVPGRNYGYTF	TGTGCCAGCAGCTTAGTACCCGGACGTAACTATGGCTACACCTTC
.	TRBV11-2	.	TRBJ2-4	CASSLGGGLGGSKNIQYF	TGTGCCAGCAGCTTAGGGGGGGGGCTCGGAGGGTCCAAAAACATTCAGTACTTC
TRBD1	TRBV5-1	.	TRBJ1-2	CASTTGTATYGYTF	TGCGCCAGCACCACCGGGACAGCCACCTATGGCTACACCTTC
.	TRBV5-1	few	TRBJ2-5	CASSSPRVSQETQYF	TGCGCCAGCAGCTCGCCCAGGGTTTCGCAAGAGACCCAGTACTTC
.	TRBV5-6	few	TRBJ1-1	CASSRGLVGEAFF	TGTGCCAGCAGCAGGGGACTTGTAGGTGAAGCTTTCTTT
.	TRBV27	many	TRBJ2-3	CASRGLLTDTQYF	TGTGCCTCCCGGGGACTGCTCACAGATACGCAGTATTTT
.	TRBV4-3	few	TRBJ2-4	CASSQEAPGNIQYF	TGCGCCAGCAGCCAAGAGGCTCCAGGAAACATTCAGTACTTC
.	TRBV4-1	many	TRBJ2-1	CASSPRGYNEQFF	TGTGCCAGCAGCCCCCGAGGCTACAATGAGCAGTTCTTC
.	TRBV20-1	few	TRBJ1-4	CSASGVAEKLFF	TGCAGTGCTAGTGGGGTCGCCGAAAAACTGTTTTTT
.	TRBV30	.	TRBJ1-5	CAWSAGGIGNQPQHF	TGTGCCTGGAGTGCGGGGGGCATAGGCAATCAGCCCCAGCATTTT
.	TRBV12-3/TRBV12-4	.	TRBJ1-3	CASSLHTGNTIYF	TGTGCCAGCAGTTTGCACACCGGAAACACCATATATTTT
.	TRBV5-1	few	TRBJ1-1	CASSLAGRTEAFF	TGCGCCAGCAGCTTGGCCGGTAGGACTGAAGCTTTCTTT
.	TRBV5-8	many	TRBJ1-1	CASPGQRLEAFF	TGTGCCAGCCCTGGACAGAGGCTTGAAGCTTTCTTT
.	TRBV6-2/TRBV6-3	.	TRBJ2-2	CASSYAFGELFF	TGTGCCAGCAGTTACGCGTTTGGGGAGCTGTTTTTT